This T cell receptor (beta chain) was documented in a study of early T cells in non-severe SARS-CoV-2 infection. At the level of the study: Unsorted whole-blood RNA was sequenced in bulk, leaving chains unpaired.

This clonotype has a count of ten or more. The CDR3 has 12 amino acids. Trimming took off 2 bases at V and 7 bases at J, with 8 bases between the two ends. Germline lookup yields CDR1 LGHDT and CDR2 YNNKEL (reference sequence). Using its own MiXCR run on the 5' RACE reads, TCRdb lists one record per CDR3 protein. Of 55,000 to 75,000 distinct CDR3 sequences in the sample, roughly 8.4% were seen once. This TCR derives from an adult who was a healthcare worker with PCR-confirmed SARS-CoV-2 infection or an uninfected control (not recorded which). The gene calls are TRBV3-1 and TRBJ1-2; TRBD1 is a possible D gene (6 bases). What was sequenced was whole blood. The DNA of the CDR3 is TGTGCCAGCAGCCAACAGGGGAGTGGCTACACCTTC. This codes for CASSQQGSGYTF.